These 7 T cell receptor beta chains share one sample of origin, sequenced in a study of cytomegalovirus exposure and HLA in healthy donors. Here immunoSEQ multiplex PCR was the method, and the copy in TCRdb shows in-frame clones only, minus some. Of around 140,000 clones in the sample, around 90% were seen once. Sequencing was carried out using PBMCs. The source of these receptors is a man younger than 35 in good health and CMV-seropositive.

This clone was observed a single time. The chain employs TRBV5-4 and TRBJ1-6; 8 positions match TRBD1. V shed 0 bases, J shed 6 bases, and the junction held 8 bases outside the gene matches. Germline CDR1 SGHNT, CDR2 YYREEE (reference sequence). The CDR3 runs to 17 residues. CDR3 residues: CASSLALTGVGNSPLHF. In DNA form, the CDR3 reads TGTGCCAGCAGCTTGGCTCTGACAGGGGTAGGTAATTCACCCCTCCACTTT.

The CDR3 DNA reads as TGTGCCAGCAGCTCCTCGGGAAGGGAGCTGTTTTTT. Encoded protein: CASSSSGRELFF. The J gene is TRBJ2-2, the V gene TRBV9; D is perhaps TRBD2 (5 bases). CDR1 is SGDLS, CDR2 YYNGEE, per germline. V gave up 4 bases and J gave up 9 bases, with 10 bases separating them. There are 12 residues in the CDR3. Full variable domain (remainder filled in from reference TRBV9 and TRBJ2-2): DSGVTQTPKHLITATGQRVTLRCSPRSGDLSVYWYQQSLDQGLQFLIQYYNGEERAKGNILERFSAQQFPDLHSELNLSSLELGDSALYFCASSSSGRELFFGEGSRLTVL.

This clone was observed a single time. V gene TRBV10-2 combines with J gene TRBJ2-1; 10 bases agree with TRBD2. Germline CDR1 and CDR2: WSHSY and SAAADI. The CDR3 totals 15 residues. The ends lost 6 bases at V and 6 bases at J; junction bases unmatched: 8. CDR3 sequence (DNA): TGCGCCAGCAGAATAAGCGGGAGGGAGACCAATGAGCAGTTCTTC. As protein: CASRISGRETNEQFF.

The CDR3 region has the DNA TGTGTCAGAAGCTTCCTAGCGGGAGGCGCCAAAAACATTCAGTACTTC. Residues: CVRSFLAGGAKNIQYF. The genes are TRBV7-5 and TRBJ2-4; the DNA was not used to check the table's D call, TRBD2. TRBV7-5 is recorded as a pseudogene. The CDR3 totals 16 residues.

This clone has a handful of counts. The chain links TRBV28 to TRBJ1-5; D may be TRBD1 (6 bases). The V and J ends lost 3 bases and 3 bases respectively, with 12 bases between them. CDR3 length: 15 amino acids. Looked up from germline, CDR1 is MDHEN and CDR2 is SYDVKM. In DNA, the CDR3 is TGTGCCAGCAGTTTGCACGGACAGTACAATCAGCCCCAGCATTTT. Translation gives CASSLHGQYNQPQHF.

The chain couples TRBV11-2 to TRBJ1-2; TRBD1 might be the D (6 bases). Germline V gene data show CDR1 as SGHAT and CDR2 as FQNNGV. The CDR3 totals 13 residues. V was pared by 4 bases and J by 4 bases, with 10 bases between. For the CDR3, the DNA is TGTGCCAGCAGCTCGGAACAGGGCTATGGCTACACCTTC. Its protein product is CASSSEQGYGYTF. Together with reference TRBV11-2 and TRBJ1-2, the CDR3 gives the full variable domain: EAGVAQSPRYKIIEKRQSVAFWCNPISGHATLYWYQQILGQGPKLLIQFQNNGVVDDSQLPKDRFSAERLKGVDSTLKIQPAKLEDSAVYLCASSSEQGYGYTFGSGTRLTVV.

This clone was recorded once. The chain carries TRBV2 and TRBJ1-2; 11 bases are shared with TRBD1. The V gene end was trimmed by 8 bases and the J gene end by 4 bases; junction bases not matched to a gene: 3. CDR3 length: 13 residues. The V gene's germline CDR1 is SNHLY and CDR2 FYNNEI. The CDR3 coding sequence is TGTGCCAGCCGGACAGGGGGCGGCTATGGCTACACCTTC. It translates to CASRTGGGYGYTF.